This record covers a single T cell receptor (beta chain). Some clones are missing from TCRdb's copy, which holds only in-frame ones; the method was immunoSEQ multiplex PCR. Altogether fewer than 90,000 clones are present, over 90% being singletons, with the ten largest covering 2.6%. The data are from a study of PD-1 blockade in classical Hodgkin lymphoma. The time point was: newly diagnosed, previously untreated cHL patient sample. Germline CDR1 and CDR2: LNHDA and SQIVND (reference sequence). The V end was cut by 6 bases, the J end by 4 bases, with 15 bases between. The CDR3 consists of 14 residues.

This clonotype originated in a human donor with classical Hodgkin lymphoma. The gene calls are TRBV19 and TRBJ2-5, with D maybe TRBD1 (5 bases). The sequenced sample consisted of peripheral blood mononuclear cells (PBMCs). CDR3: CASSPGPRGETQYF. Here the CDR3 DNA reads TGTGCCAGTAGCCCCGGGCCTAGGGGAGAGACCCAGTACTTC.